The subject of this entry is one TCR beta chain. These data belong to a study of T cell responses to AZD1222 COVID-19 vaccine. This CDR3 has 14 residues. The germline gives CDR1 MGHDK, CDR2 SYGVNS. V was pared by 1 base and J by 9 bases, with 10 bases between. Only in-frame clones appear in the TCRdb table, and some are missing; sequencing was by immunoSEQ multiplex PCR. The sample carries approximately 97,000 clones, almost 85% recorded once. The source was peripheral blood, collected on day 0 of AZD1222 vaccination. The V gene is TRBV25-1, the J gene TRBJ1-6; a possible D gene is TRBD1 (5 bases). The source of this sequence is an adult in good health. In DNA form, the CDR3 reads TGTGCCAGCAGTGAATTTCTAGGGGCTTCACCCCTCCACTTT. This sequence encodes CASSEFLGASPLHF.